The T cell receptor (beta chain) under discussion was sequenced for a study of CD8+ T cells in alopecia areata. Study details: Those treated were given oral tofacitinib at 5 to 10 mg twice daily. People stayed on tofacitinib for 6 to 18 months, then stopped the drug for 6 months.

This CDR3 spans 17 amino acids. CDR1 is SNHLY, CDR2 FYNNEI, per germline. Trimming removed 6 bases from V and 6 bases from J, with 23 bases in between. RNA extraction and reverse transcription yielded cDNA as sequencing template. The method was immunoSEQ multiplex PCR; TCRdb's version includes in-frame clones alone and lacks a portion of them. This table has 150,000 to 200,000 clones, 60% appearing once. Treatment here: oral pan-JAK inhibitor, 5-10 mg twice daily. Samples from alopecia areata patients were lesional scalp punch biopsies and peripheral blood. The source material was CD4+ T cells sorted from blood, sampled at week 24, from a patient treated with tofacitinib. The J gene is TRBJ1-4, the V gene TRBV2, with D unresolved. This receptor was obtained from a human donor with alopecia areata. Written as DNA, the CDR3 is TGTGCCAGCAGCCTTGATGTGAGTTGGGTCTTGGATGAAAAACTGTTTTTT. Its translation: CASSLDVSWVLDEKLFF.